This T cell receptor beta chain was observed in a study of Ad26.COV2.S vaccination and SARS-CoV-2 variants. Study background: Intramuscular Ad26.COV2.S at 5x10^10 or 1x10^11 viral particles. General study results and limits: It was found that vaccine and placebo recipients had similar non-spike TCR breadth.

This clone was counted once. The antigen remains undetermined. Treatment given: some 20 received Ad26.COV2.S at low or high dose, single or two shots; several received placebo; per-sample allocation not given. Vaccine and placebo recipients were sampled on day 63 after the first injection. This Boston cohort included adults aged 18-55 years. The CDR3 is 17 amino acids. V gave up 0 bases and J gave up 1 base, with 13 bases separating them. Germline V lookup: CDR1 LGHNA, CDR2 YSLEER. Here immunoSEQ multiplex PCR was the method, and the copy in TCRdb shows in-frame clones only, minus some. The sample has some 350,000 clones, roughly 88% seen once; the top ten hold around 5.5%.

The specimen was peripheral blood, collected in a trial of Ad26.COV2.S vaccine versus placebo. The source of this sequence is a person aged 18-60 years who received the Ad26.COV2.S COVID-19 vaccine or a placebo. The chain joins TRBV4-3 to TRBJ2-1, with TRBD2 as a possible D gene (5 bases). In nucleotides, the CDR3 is TGCGCCAGCAGCCAAGATCGGCAGCGGAGTTCCTACAATGAGCAGTTCTTC. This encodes CASSQDRQRSSYNEQFF.